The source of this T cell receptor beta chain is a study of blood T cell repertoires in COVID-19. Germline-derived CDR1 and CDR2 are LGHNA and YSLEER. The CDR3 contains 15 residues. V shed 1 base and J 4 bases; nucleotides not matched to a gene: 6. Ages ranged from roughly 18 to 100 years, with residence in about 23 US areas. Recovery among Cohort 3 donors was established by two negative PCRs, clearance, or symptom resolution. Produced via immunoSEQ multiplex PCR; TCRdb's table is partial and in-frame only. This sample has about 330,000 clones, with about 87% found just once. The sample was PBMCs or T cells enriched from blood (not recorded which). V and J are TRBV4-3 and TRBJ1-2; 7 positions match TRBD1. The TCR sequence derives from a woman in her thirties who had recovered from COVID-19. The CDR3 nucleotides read TGCGCCAGCAGCCAAGCTTCTACAGGGGTCTATGGCTACACCTTC. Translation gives CASSQASTGVYGYTF.